Sequencing of this TCR beta chain was carried out in a study of cytomegalovirus exposure and HLA in healthy donors (TCRdb year 2017). Background on the whole study: In an earlier analysis of approximately 500 of the donors, roughly 300 Gb of sequence data and 90 million to 120 million unique TCR beta sequences from 180 million or so T cells were reported. An early release that covered roughly 600 HLA-typed donors contained about 300 gigabases of sequencing data and about 93 million unique TCR sequences. Of the 300 to 500 genotyped donors, approximately 81% were placed in the genetic ancestry cluster associated with self-reported Caucasian donors. The study aimed to test whether signatures of past pathogen exposure could be identified by cataloging public T cell receptors. Using immunosequencing, the study profiled T cell repertoires from 500 to 800 subjects and related those repertoires to cytomegalovirus serostatus. Besides the first cohort of hundreds of subjects, a separate validation cohort made up of some 110 different subjects was used. The study combined high-throughput TCR immunosequencing, statistical association of individual TCRs with disease status, and machine learning to predict cytomegalovirus infection status. A later analysis re-analyzed previously published TCR beta repertoires from 666 donors and added high-resolution HLA genotyping to study TCR occurrence patterns. The later analysis used no new phenotypic data to find candidate immune exposures, relying instead on TCR beta sequences and their occurrence across donors. An earlier analysis of 587 of the donors used high-throughput TCR beta sequencing to judge whether each TCR beta V gene segment behaved as functional or pseudogenic. Donor age, sex, ethnicity and CMV serostatus were collected together with the repertoire data. In a later genetic analysis, genome-wide SNP genotypes for about three fifths of the roughly 670 donors were used, and that subset was treated as a discovery cohort. Every discovery cohort repertoire had been produced on one sequencing platform. HLA typing covered class I and class II loci at four-digit resolution. Typing coverage varied by locus: about 620-640 donors for A, B, C, DRB1 and DQB1; approximately 560 for DQA1; more than 600 for DPA1; approximately 490 for DPB1. Several DR-DQ haplotypes were handled as single units for association and clustering, since linkage in the cohort was strong. Among about 400 genotyped donors of the cohort, an average of around 220,000 unique TCR beta nucleotide sequences was sequenced per donor, of which approximately 19% were non-productive. Results and caveats for the whole study, not just this receptor: In vitro tests confirmed that a few of the cytomegalovirus-associated TCR beta chains recognize cytomegalovirus antigens. According to a later genetic analysis, donors in an Asian-associated ancestry cluster had fewer N-insertions in productive TCRs than the roughly 670-donor mean. According to a later analysis, most CMV-associated TCR beta chains appeared to be HLA-restricted, and the HLA associations seemed to be driven largely by CMV exposure. The classifier was reported to diagnose cytomegalovirus status with high specificity and sensitivity in both the original and validation cohorts. According to the authors, the approach could potentially be generalized to other disease states and immunological phenotypes. In a later analysis, several top co-occurrence clusters were reported to appear linked to parvovirus B19, influenza, CMV and Epstein-Barr virus. Compared with equally common non-associated chains, HLA-associated TCR beta chains in a later analysis were more clonally expanded and had lower generation probabilities. The only immune exposure information available for the cohort was CMV serostatus. While some public TCRs were present in many individuals, most TCR sequences turned up only very rarely across donors. Because HLA typing was unavailable for some donors at each locus, only the typed subset was used in association tests. The presence/absence analyses assumed that sequencing depth was roughly uniform across donors, and that assumption may not be true. Because counts were too low, roughly 17 rarely observed V segments, including chromosome 9 orphons, were left out of the earlier analysis of about 500 of the donors. A further reported finding was that TCR beta sequences accurately predicted the HLA-A and HLA-B alleles for most subjects in the first cohort. A group of highly shared sequence variants was considered likely to be a technical artifact of the sequencing pipeline. Linkage disequilibrium might explain the correlated functional status among segregating V segments, but an unknown experimental factor could not be excluded. In a later analysis, TCR association rates were found to vary across HLA loci, with the most associated TCRs seen for DRB1 alleles and the fewest for HLA-C alleles. The cohort was sequenced for TCR beta chains only, and without alpha or paired-chain data the features that could be detected were limited. In an earlier analysis of roughly 500 of the donors, most TCR beta V segments appeared in productive rearrangements about 90% or about 30% of the time, broadly matching IMGT annotations. Some IMGT-functional V segments, including TRBV6-2 and TRBV6-3, could not be told apart with the 87-base-pair reads, so those segments were excluded. In a later analysis, some 17,000 TCR beta sequences were associated with specific HLA alleles at a false discovery rate of 0.05. V-gene and J-gene trimming of TCR beta chains was associated with a missense DCLRE1C variant in a later genetic analysis, and the association was replicated in an independent cohort. Assigning TCR associations to individual alleles was difficult when HLA alleles, especially DR and DQ, strongly co-occurred. The study listed approximately 150 TCR beta chains as associated with cytomegalovirus.

Regarding this clone: The antigen it binds to is not known. No base qualities exist here, and no much larger clone lies one base off it.

The library was prepared using the immunoSEQ multiplex PCR assay. For the multiplex PCR, a mixture combining 60 forward primers for TCR Vbeta segments and 13 reverse primers for TCR Jbeta segments was used. The CDR3 region of rearranged TCR beta genes was amplified from genomic DNA with a multiplex PCR assay. The amplified TCR beta libraries were sequenced on the Illumina HiSeq System as 87-base-pair reads. The source study handled its data this way. Across the roughly 640 repertoires, a later analysis counted tens of millions of unique TCR beta chains, around 11 million of which were shared by at least two donors. Raw reads were error-corrected and collapsed into unique sequences with a nearest-neighbor algorithm that merged closely related sequences to remove PCR and sequencing errors. V, D and J gene segments were assigned by aligning CDR3 sequences to IMGT reference sequences. For a sequence to be retained, at least a six-nucleotide match to both a V gene segment and a J gene segment was required. A rearrangement was called productive if the CDR3 had no stop codons and remained in frame with V and J, and every other rearrangement was called non-productive. CDR3 was defined by IMGT convention, running from the second conserved V-encoded cysteine to the conserved J-encoded phenylalanine. In an earlier analysis of some 550 of the donors, sequences lacking an unambiguous match to a single V gene segment were excluded. In an earlier analysis of 450 to 750 of the donors, a V segment was called functional when productive rearrangements were above 56.7%, and segregating when the standard deviation between donors exceeded 5%. A statistical classification framework was built to diagnose cytomegalovirus status from the catalog of TCR beta chain sequences. A later analysis assigned V and J genes by comparing TCR nucleotide sequences with IMGT/GENE-DB human TR gene sequences. Using the TCRdist pipeline, a later analysis assigned CDR3 sequences along with most-parsimonious VDJ recombination scenarios. In a later analysis, every TCR beta chain was defined by the combination of its CDR3 amino acid sequence and its V-gene family, and reads without a unique V-gene family were dropped. As a way to deal with suspected cross-contamination and a sequencing artifact, a later analysis dropped approximately 570 nucleotide sequences that were highly shared and had low generation probability. In a later analysis, a clonal expansion index for each public chain was calculated from normalized within-repertoire ranks of inferred template counts. A later analysis computed generation probabilities with a VDJ recombination model fitted to out-of-frame rearrangements, and checked the results against IGoR. In a later analysis, hypergeometric tests were used to score TCR-TCR, TCR-HLA and TCR-CMV co-occurrence, with a repertoire-size bias correction applied to TCR pairs. In a later analysis, false discovery rates were estimated by permuting HLA or CMV assignments 20 times. In a later analysis, co-occurring TCRs were grouped using DBSCAN, with TCRdist sequence similarity added in when clustering inside HLA-allele-positive subsets. Repertoires with fewer than 30,000 or more than 120,000 public chains were left out of co-occurrence clustering, as were about 5 repertoires with anomalous nucleotide sharing. TCRdb took over this immuneACCESS table, retaining in-frame rearrangements with V and J assigned. Such tables are incomplete; in checked studies, under half of the missing clones stem from an unresolved V gene, and the remainder is unexplained. That table is the source of V, J and clone size, and D and trimming were worked out from the DNA. The sample yields about 160,000 clones; 65% to 85% were counted once. The ten largest clones capture roughly 7.1% of the sample.

The cohort comprised 666 healthy bone marrow donors. At the time of sampling, every cohort member was nominally healthy, though immune exposures that went unrecorded were likely present. The donor tested CMV seropositive, placing the donor among the 289 seropositive members of the cohort. A peripheral blood sample was provided by each donor, and peripheral blood mononuclear cells were used for TCR beta sequencing. Genomic DNA was extracted from the blood cell samples with the Qiagen DNeasy Blood Extraction Kit. In the germline V gene, CDR1 corresponds to SGHRS and CDR2 to YFSETQ. From the cysteine through the phenylalanine, the CDR3 covers 15 amino acids. The kept DNA is CDR3 alone, 45 bases in frame from the first base. V is trimmed back by 2 bases and J by 1 base, and the junction contains 1 base that no gene match accounts for.

The chain is made from TRBV5-1 and TRBJ2-7; 12 junctional bases match TRBD2. The material sequenced was PBMCs. This TCR was recovered from a man in his forties in good health and CMV-seropositive. The CDR3 reads as follows: CASSLLAGGSYEQYF. The DNA sequence is as follows: TGCGCCAGCAGCTTACTAGCGGGGGGTTCCTACGAGCAGTACTTC.